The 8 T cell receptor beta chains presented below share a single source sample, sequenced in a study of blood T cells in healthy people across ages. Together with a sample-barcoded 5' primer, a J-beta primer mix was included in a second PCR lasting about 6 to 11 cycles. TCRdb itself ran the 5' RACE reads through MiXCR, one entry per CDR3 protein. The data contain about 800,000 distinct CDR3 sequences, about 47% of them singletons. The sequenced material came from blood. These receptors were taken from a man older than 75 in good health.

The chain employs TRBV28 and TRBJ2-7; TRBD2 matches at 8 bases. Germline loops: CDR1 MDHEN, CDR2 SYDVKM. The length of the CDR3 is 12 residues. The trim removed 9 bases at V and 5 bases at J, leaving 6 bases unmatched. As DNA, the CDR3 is TGTGCCAGTCAGCGGGAGCCCCACGAGCAGTACTTC. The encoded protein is CASQREPHEQYF.

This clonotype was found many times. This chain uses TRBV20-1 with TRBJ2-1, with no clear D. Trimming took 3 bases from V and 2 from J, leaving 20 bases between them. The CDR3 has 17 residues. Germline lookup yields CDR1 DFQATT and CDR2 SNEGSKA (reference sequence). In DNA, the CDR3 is TGCAGTGCTAGGGCAGCGCTCGAAGGGAAGGCCTACAATGAGCAGTTCTTC. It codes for CSARAALEGKAYNEQFF.

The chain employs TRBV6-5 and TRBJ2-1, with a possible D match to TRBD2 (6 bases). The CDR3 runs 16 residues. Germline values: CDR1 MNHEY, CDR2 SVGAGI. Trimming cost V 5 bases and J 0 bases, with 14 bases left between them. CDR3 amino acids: CASSRQGGGSYNEQFF. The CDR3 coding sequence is TGTGCCAGCAGTCGGCAGGGAGGCGGCTCCTACAATGAGCAGTTCTTC.

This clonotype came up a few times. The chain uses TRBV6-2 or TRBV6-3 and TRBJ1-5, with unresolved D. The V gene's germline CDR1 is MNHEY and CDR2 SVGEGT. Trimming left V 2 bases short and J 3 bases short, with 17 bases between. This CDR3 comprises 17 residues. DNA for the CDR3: TGTGCCAGCAGTTACCCCTCTAGGCTTTGGGACAATCAGCCCCAGCATTTT. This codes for CASSYPSRLWDNQPQHF.

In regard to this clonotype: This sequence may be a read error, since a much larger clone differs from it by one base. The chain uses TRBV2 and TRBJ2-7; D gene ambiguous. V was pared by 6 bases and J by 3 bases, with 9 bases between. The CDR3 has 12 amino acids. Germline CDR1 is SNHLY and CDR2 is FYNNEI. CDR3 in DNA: TGTGCCAGCAGGGGTACGCGCTACGAGCAGTACTTC. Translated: CASRGTRYEQYF.

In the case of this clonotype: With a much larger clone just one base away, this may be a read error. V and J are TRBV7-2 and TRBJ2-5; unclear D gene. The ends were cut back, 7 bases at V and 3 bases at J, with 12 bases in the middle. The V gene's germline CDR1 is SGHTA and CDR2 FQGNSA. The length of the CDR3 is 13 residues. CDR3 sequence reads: CASTPEPKETQYF. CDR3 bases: TGTGCCAGCACCCCCGAGCCGAAAGAGACCCAGTACTTC. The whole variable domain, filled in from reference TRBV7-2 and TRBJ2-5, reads GAGVSQSPSNKVTEKGKDVELRCDPISGHTALYWYRQSLGQGLEFLIYFQGNSAPDKSGLPSDRFSAERTGGSVSTLTIQRTQQEDSAVYLCASTPEPKETQYFGPGTRLLVL.

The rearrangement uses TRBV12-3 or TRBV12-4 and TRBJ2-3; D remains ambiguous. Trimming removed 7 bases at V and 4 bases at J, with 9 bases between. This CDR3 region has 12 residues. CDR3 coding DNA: TGTGCCAGCACAGCGTCGGCAGATACGCAGTATTTT. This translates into CASTASADTQYF.

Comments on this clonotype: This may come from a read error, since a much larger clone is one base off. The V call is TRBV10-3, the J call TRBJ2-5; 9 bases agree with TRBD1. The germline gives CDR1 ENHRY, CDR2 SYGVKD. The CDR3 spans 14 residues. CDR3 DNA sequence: TGTGTCATCAGAGAGGACAGGGGCCAAGAGACCCAGTACTTC. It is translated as CVIREDRGQETQYF.